The TCR beta chain described here comes from a study of blood T cells in healthy people across ages. Study-level information: Researchers report that template switching captured about one barcoded beta molecule per two T cells.

The second PCR ran roughly 6 to 11 cycles with a sample-barcoded 5' primer and J-beta primers. MiXCR, run by TCRdb on the 5' RACE reads, gives a single entry per CDR3 protein. Here the sample spans 780,000 or so distinct CDR3 sequences, about 55% being singletons. The CDR3 is 15 residues long. V was shortened by 6 bases and J by 0 bases, with 15 bases between the two germline ends. Germline CDR1 is DFQATT and CDR2 is SNEGSKA (reference sequence). Total RNA was isolated from each sample in quantities of at least 5 micrograms. The gene calls are TRBV20-1 and TRBJ2-1; a possible D gene is TRBD2 (6 bases). This receptor was identified in an elderly man in good health. Sequenced input: blood. The chain's CDR3 is CSALPGLRSYNEQFF. The CDR3, as DNA: TGCAGTGCCTTACCGGGACTCCGCTCCTACAATGAGCAGTTCTTC.